The source of this T cell receptor beta chain is a study of T-cell memory formation after mild COVID-19. Overall study context: Largely donor-specific sequence clusters came from a couple of donors.

TCRdb processed the 5' RACE reads anew with MiXCR; each CDR3 protein has one entry. The sample shows fewer than 700,000 distinct CDR3 sequences, 15% to 20% of them seen only once. The germline gives CDR1 SGHTA, CDR2 FQGTGA. V was cut by 2 bases and J by 9 bases, with 11 bases left in between. The CDR3 is 13 residues long. The sample holds a few counts of this clonotype. What was sequenced was PBMCs or a T cell subset sorted from them (not recorded which). This TCR was recovered from an adult woman who had mild COVID-19 (a few samples of this study predate the infection). Cell type and time point are not known. The J gene is TRBJ2-1, the V gene TRBV7-3, with TRBD2 as a possible D gene (6 bases). The CDR3 region has the DNA TGTGCCAGCAGCTTATATCGGACTACTGAGCAGTTCTTC. Encoded protein: CASSLYRTTEQFF.